This record concerns one T cell receptor beta chain sequence. Germline loops: CDR1 LNHDA, CDR2 SQIVND (reference sequence). Trimming took 1 base from V and 6 from J, leaving 13 bases between them. This CDR3 comprises 15 residues. TCRdb itself ran the RT-PCR reads through MiXCR, one entry per CDR3 protein. This sample has hundreds of thousands of distinct CDR3 sequences, with approximately 15% found just once. The chain employs TRBV19 and TRBJ2-1; D is unclear. Sequencing input: memory CD4+ T cells from blood. The TCR comes from a female donor in good health, serving as a healthy control. The CDR3 DNA sequence: TGTGCCAGTAGTATAGGCAGTACGACCTCCAATGAGCAGTTCTTC. Protein: CASSIGSTTSNEQFF.